This T cell receptor beta chain was recorded in a study of neurological immune-mediated disorders. Study-wide findings and caveats: The most TCR clonal expansion was seen in HTLV-1-associated myelopathy, whereas the least was seen in multiple sclerosis, below the level in healthy controls.

Germline V lookup: CDR1 SGHAT, CDR2 FQNNGV. The CDR3 length is 13 residues. Between the trimmed V and J ends, which lost 5 bases and 4 bases, there was a span of 11 bases. This clonotype was seen many times. Its cognate antigen is unknown. cDNA was made by 5'RACE with 10-nucleotide random UMIs. TCRdb passed the 5' RACE reads through MiXCR, listing each CDR3 protein once. The profile shows more than 35,000 distinct CDR3 sequences, approximately 2.8% of them singletons. The specimen was PBMCs. V is TRBV11-2 and J is TRBJ2-5; no clear D gene. The source is a woman between 45 and 60 years old with multiple sclerosis. CDR3 protein: CASSPGVGETQYF. The CDR3 bases are TGTGCCAGCAGCCCAGGAGTGGGAGAGACCCAGTACTTC. Supplemented by reference TRBV11-2 and TRBJ2-5, the full variable domain reads EAGVAQSPRYKIIEKRQSVAFWCNPISGHATLYWYQQILGQGPKLLIQFQNNGVVDDSQLPKDRFSAERLKGVDSTLKIQPAKLEDSAVYLCASSPGVGETQYFGPGTRLLVL.